The 18 T cell receptor beta chains below all came from one sample that was sequenced in a study of T cell responses to AZD1222 COVID-19 vaccine (TCRdb year 2021). Read against the paper, the sample's time point label means: about 28 days (+/-7) after the second vaccine dose. The protocol used for the library was the immunoSEQ multiplex PCR assay. TCRdb mirrors the immuneACCESS table, restricted to in-frame sequences. Some clones are absent from its copies; in checked studies, under half trace to an unresolved V gene, and the reason for the others is unknown. The table for this sample lists 150,000 or so clones; roughly nine tenths of them were counted only once. Jointly, the top ten make up under 1.5% of the sample. The sequencing used peripheral blood, collected 28 days after the second AZD1222 dose. The receptors here all came from an adult who received the AZD1222 COVID-19 vaccine.

The V call is TRBV11-1, the J call TRBJ2-7; D uncertain. The V end lost 1 base, the J end lost 2 bases, and 6 bases lay between the germline ends. This CDR3 region has 13 residues. Germline CDR1 reads SGHAT; CDR2 reads FQDESV (reference sequence). The CDR3 sequence is CASSLVLAYEQYF. The CDR3, as DNA: TGTGCCAGCAGCTTAGTTCTGGCCTACGAGCAGTACTTC. The full variable domain, in which reference TRBV11-1 and TRBJ2-7 provide the parts outside the CDR3, is EAEVAQSPRYKITEKSQAVAFWCDPISGHATLYWYRQILGQGPELLVQFQDESVVDDSQLPKDRFSAERLKGVDSTLKIQPAELGDSAMYLCASSLVLAYEQYFGPGTRLTVT.

This sequence joins TRBV19 and TRBJ2-7, with D perhaps matching TRBD1 (5 bases). The CDR3 consists of 12 residues. The V gene lost 8 bases and the J gene lost 6 bases, with 14 bases spanning the gap. Germline values: CDR1 LNHDA, CDR2 SQIVND (reference sequence). The CDR3 region is CASAPKRGEQYF. CDR3 bases: TGTGCCAGTGCCCCAAAAAGGGGCGAGCAGTACTTC.

This rearrangement joins TRBV24-1 to TRBJ1-1; D unresolved. V was shortened by 0 bases and J by 6 bases, with 7 bases between the two germline ends. The CDR3 is 13 amino acids. CDR1 KGHDR and CDR2 SFDVKD come from the germline V gene. CDR3 amino acids: CATSDLVHAEAFF. CDR3 nucleotide sequence: TGTGCCACCAGTGATTTGGTCCATGCTGAAGCTTTCTTT.

The chain employs TRBV11-2 and TRBJ2-1; D not resolved. The CDR3 consists of 15 residues. From germline, CDR1 is SGHAT and CDR2 FQNNGV. V lost 0 bases and J 2 bases, leaving 8 bases between the germline ends. CDR3 sequence reads: CASSLETNTYNEQFF. As DNA, the CDR3 is TGTGCCAGCAGCTTAGAGACGAACACCTACAATGAGCAGTTCTTC.

The V call is TRBV5-1, the J call TRBJ2-5; D might be TRBD2 (5 bases). The CDR3 spans 14 residues. Germline loops: CDR1 SGHRS, CDR2 YFSETQ. Trimming pared 0 bases from V and 4 bases from J, leaving 10 bases between. The CDR3 DNA follows: TGCGCCAGCAGCTTGGACCCGGGGTCAGAGACCCAGTACTTC. Translation: CASSLDPGSETQYF.

This rearrangement joins TRBV3-1 (or the pseudogene TRBV3-2) to TRBJ1-3; possibly TRBD1 for D (5 bases). The CDR3 is made up of 17 amino acids. V gave up 0 bases and J gave up 2 bases, with 14 bases separating them. From germline, CDR1 is LGHDT and CDR2 YNNKEL (reference sequence). The CDR3: CASSQDPQGSAGNTIYF. The CDR3 bases are TGTGCCAGCAGCCAAGATCCTCAGGGTAGCGCTGGAAACACCATATATTTT.

V gene TRBV2 combines with J gene TRBJ2-5, with D perhaps assigned TRBD1 or TRBD2 (5 bases each). Germline V CDR1 and CDR2: SNHLY, FYNNEI. There are 20 residues in the CDR3. V was clipped by 4 bases and J by 3 bases, with 30 bases between them. The CDR3 loop is CASSARRLGASRKLEETQYF. In nucleotides, the CDR3 is TGTGCCAGCAGTGCCCGCCGTTTAGGGGCTAGCCGAAAACTAGAAGAGACCCAGTACTTC.

CDR3 DNA: TGTGCCAGCAGTTCGTGGACGGGGGGTTACGGTGAGCAGTTCTTC. This encodes CASSSWTGGYGEQFF. The chain carries TRBV28 and TRBJ2-1; TRBD2 aligns across 7 bases. This CDR3 has 15 amino acids. Trimming removed 4 bases from V and 9 bases from J; junction bases left unmatched: 12. Germline values: CDR1 MDHEN, CDR2 SYDVKM.

The DNA for the CDR3 is TGTGCCATCAGTGCCGACAGGGACTTTCTCGACGAGCAGTACTTC. This encodes CAISADRDFLDEQYF. This rearrangement joins TRBV10-3 to TRBJ2-7, with D perhaps TRBD1 (7 bases). The CDR3 length is 15 residues. V shed 4 bases and J shed 5 bases, with 18 bases lying between them. Germline CDR1 reads ENHRY; CDR2 reads SYGVKD.

The chain links TRBV11-2 to TRBJ1-1, with TRBD1 as a possible D gene (6 bases). This CDR3 contains 12 residues. The V gene's germline CDR1 is SGHAT and CDR2 FQNNGV. V lost 4 bases and J 8 bases, leaving 11 bases between the germline ends. The CDR3 region is CASSSLQGEAFF. CDR3 bases: TGTGCCAGCAGCTCCCTACAGGGAGAAGCTTTCTTT.

V is TRBV27 and J is TRBJ2-6, with unresolved D. Germline CDR1 MNHEY, CDR2 SMNVEV (reference sequence). This CDR3 contains 16 residues. The V end lost 6 bases, the J end lost 4 bases, and 16 bases lay between the germline ends. The CDR3 nucleotides read TGTGCCAGCAGCCCCATTACAGTGGGGGGGGCCAACGTCCTGACTTTC. This sequence encodes CASSPITVGGANVLTF.

The CDR3 DNA reads as TGTGCCAGCAGAAAAGGACAGCCTACAACTAATGAAAAACTGTTTTTT. As protein: CASRKGQPTTNEKLFF. The chain recombines TRBV7-2 with TRBJ1-4; possibly TRBD1 for D (6 bases). V was shortened by 6 bases and J by 0 bases, with 14 bases between the two germline ends. The V gene's germline CDR1 is SGHTA and CDR2 FQGNSA. The CDR3 is 16 amino acids.

The chain has TRBV19 and TRBJ2-3; 11 bases fit TRBD2. Germline V gene sequence: CDR1 LNHDA, CDR2 SQIVND (reference sequence). The CDR3 has 16 amino acids. V was pared by 5 bases and J by 3 bases, with 7 bases of the junction left unmatched. As DNA, the CDR3 is TGTGCCAGTAGTGGGCGACTAGCGGGAAGAACAGATACGCAGTATTTT. Translating gives CASSGRLAGRTDTQYF.

The chain joins TRBV2 to TRBJ1-6; D unclear. Germline V gene sequence: CDR1 SNHLY, CDR2 FYNNEI. The V end was cut by 1 base, the J end by 6 bases, with 10 bases between. The CDR3 is made up of 15 amino acids. The CDR3 bases are TGTGCCAGCAGTGAAGAGGGTCTGAGTAATTCACCCCTCCACTTT. Translating it yields CASSEEGLSNSPLHF. The full variable domain, its missing parts supplied by reference TRBV2 and TRBJ1-6, is EPEVTQTPSHQVTQMGQEVILRCVPISNHLYFYWYRQILGQKVEFLVSFYNNEISEKSEIFDDQFSVERPDGSNFTLKIRSTKLEDSAMYFCASSEEGLSNSPLHFGNGTRLTVT.

The chain combines TRBV7-8 with TRBJ2-1; 12 positions match TRBD2. CDR3 length: 20 amino acids. CDR1 is SGHVS and CDR2 is FQNEAQ in the germline V gene. V trimming: 1 base; J trimming: 0 bases; junction bases outside the gene matches: 10. The CDR3 loop is CASSLGLAGALQSSYNEQFF. Here the CDR3 DNA reads TGTGCCAGCAGCTTAGGACTAGCGGGAGCCCTCCAGAGCTCCTACAATGAGCAGTTCTTC.

This clone was counted a single time. CDR3 amino acids: CASSSFDRGGTEAFF. The CDR3 coding sequence is TGTGCCAGTAGTAGTTTCGACAGGGGGGGCACTGAAGCTTTCTTT. The chain joins TRBV19 to TRBJ1-1; 9 bases are a match to TRBD1. Germline lookup yields CDR1 LNHDA and CDR2 SQIVND (reference sequence). This CDR3 contains 15 residues. V gave up 4 bases and J gave up 4 bases; unmatched junction bases: 7.

The chain is built from TRBV3-1 (or the pseudogene TRBV3-2) and TRBJ2-2, with D tentatively TRBD2 (6 bases). The CDR3 consists of 16 residues. CDR1 is LGHDT and CDR2 is YNNKEL in the germline V gene (reference sequence). Trimming took 2 bases from V and 1 from J, leaving 11 bases between them. Written as DNA, the CDR3 is TGTGCCAGCAGCCAAAGGGAGGTTGGGAACACCGGGGAGCTGTTTTTT. It encodes CASSQREVGNTGELFF.

This clone was counted between two and nine times. The chain links TRBV7-2 to TRBJ2-1; 7 bases align to TRBD1. The trim removed 6 bases at V and 0 bases at J, leaving 5 bases unmatched. The CDR3 consists of 15 residues. Germline V gene data show CDR1 as SGHTA and CDR2 as FQGNSA. In nucleotides, the CDR3 is TGTGCCAGCAGGCAGGACAGGAGCTCCTACAATGAGCAGTTCTTC. This sequence encodes CASRQDRSSYNEQFF.